This TCR beta chain was recorded in a study of monozygotic twins with inflammatory bowel disease. Findings of the study overall: Support for a single strong signal or clonotype associated with IBD was absent. No detectable difference in repertoire similarity separated concordant from discordant twins, possibly as a result of limited power.

The UMIs contained a 6-nucleotide sample barcode. They were added by template switching during cDNA synthesis. TCRdb reprocessed the 5' RACE reads and keeps a single row for each CDR3 protein, giving no DNA. The repertoire table contains around 230,000 distinct CDR3 sequences. This CDR3 has 14 residues. CDR1 and CDR2 (germline): LNHDA, SQIVND (reference sequence). A note on this clonotype: What it recognizes is unknown.

V usage is TRBV19 and J usage is TRBJ2-1. Sequencing was performed on blood. The receptor was derived from a human donor with ulcerative colitis or Crohn's disease, or a healthy co-twin of an affected twin (not recorded which). CDR3 amino acids: CASSIGHPLNEQFF.